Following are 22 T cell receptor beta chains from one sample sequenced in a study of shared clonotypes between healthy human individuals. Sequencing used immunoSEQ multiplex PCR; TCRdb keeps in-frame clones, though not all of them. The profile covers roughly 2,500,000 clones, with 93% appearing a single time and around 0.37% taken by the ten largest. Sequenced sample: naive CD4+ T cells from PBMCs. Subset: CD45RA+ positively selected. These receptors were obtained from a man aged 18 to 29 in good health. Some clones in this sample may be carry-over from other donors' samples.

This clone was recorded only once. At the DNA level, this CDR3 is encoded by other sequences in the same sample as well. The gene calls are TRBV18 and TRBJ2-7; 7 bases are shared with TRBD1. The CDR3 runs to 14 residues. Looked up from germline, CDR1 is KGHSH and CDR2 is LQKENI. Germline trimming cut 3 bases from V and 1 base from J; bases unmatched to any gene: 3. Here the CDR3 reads CASSPGTASYEQYF. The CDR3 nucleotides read TGTGCCAGCTCACCCGGGACAGCGTCCTACGAGCAGTACTTC.

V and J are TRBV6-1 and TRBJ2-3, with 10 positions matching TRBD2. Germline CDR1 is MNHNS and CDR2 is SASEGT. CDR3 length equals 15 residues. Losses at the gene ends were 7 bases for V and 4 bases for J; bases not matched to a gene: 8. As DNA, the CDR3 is TGTGCCAGCATTAGGAGCGGGAGGGAGGCAGATACGCAGTATTTT. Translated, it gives CASIRSGREADTQYF.

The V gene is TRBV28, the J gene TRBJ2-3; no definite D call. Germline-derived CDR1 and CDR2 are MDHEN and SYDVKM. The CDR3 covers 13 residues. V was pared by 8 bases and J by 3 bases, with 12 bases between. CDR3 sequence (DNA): TGTGCCAGCTGCGAGAGGACGACAGATACGCAGTATTTT. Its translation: CASCERTTDTQYF.

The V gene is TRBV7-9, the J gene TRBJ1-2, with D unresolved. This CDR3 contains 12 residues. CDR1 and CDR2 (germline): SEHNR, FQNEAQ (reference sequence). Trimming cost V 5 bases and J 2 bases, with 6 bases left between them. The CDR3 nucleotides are TGTGCCAGCAGCGCGACCAACTATGGCTACACCTTC. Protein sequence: CASSATNYGYTF.

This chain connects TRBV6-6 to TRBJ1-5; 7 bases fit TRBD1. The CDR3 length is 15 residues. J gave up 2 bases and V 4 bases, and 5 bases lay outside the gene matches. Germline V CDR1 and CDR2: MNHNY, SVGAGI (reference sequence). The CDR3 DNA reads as TGTGCCAGCAGTTTAAGACAGGGTGGCAATCAGCCCCAGCATTTT. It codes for CASSLRQGGNQPQHF.

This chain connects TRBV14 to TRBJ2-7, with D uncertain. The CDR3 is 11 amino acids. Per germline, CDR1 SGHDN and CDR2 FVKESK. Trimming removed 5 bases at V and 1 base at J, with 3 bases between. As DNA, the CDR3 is TGTGCCAGCAGCTATTCCTACGAGCAGTACTTC. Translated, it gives CASSYSYEQYF.

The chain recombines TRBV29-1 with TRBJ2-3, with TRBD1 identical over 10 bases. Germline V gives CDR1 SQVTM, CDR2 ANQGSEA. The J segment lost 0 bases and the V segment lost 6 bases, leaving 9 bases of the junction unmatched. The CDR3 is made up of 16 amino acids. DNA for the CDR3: TGCAGCGTAGAGGGACAGGGGTGGCCTAGCACAGATACGCAGTATTTT. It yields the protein CSVEGQGWPSTDTQYF.

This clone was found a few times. CDR3 bases: TGTGCCAGCATTGATAGGATTAGCACAGATACGCAGTATTTT. It translates to CASIDRISTDTQYF. V usage is TRBV6-6 and J usage is TRBJ2-3; D remains ambiguous. Germline CDR1 reads MNHNY; CDR2 reads SVGAGI (reference sequence). CDR3 length equals 14 residues. Between the trimmed V and J ends, which lost 7 bases and 0 bases, there was a span of 11 bases.

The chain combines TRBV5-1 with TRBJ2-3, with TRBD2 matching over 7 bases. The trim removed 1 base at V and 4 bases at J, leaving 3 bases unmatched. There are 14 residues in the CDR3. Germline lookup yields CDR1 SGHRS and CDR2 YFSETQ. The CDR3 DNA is TGCGCCAGCAGCTTGACTAGCGTGGCAGATACGCAGTATTTT. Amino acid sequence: CASSLTSVADTQYF. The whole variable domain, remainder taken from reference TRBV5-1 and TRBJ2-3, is KAGVTQTPRYLIKTRGQQVTLSCSPISGHRSVSWYQQTPGQGLQFLFEYFSETQRNKGNFPGRFSGRQFSNSRSEMNVSTLELGDSALYLCASSLTSVADTQYFGPGTRLTVL.

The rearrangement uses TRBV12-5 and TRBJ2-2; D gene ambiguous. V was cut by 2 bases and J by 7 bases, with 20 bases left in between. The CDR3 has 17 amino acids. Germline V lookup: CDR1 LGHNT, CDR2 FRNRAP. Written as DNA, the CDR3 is TGTGCTAGTGGTTTGCAGGTCCCCGGGTCCATGGTCGGGGAGCTGTTTTTT. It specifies CASGLQVPGSMVGELFF.

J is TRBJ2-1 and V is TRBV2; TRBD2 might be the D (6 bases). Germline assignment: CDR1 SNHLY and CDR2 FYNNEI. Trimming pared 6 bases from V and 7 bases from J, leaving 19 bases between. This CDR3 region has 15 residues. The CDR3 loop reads CASRAGSSGTNEQFF. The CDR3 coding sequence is TGTGCCAGCAGAGCCGGGAGCTCGGGAACAAATGAGCAGTTCTTC. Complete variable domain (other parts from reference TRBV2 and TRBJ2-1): EPEVTQTPSHQVTQMGQEVILRCVPISNHLYFYWYRQILGQKVEFLVSFYNNEISEKSEIFDDQFSVERPDGSNFTLKIRSTKLEDSAMYFCASRAGSSGTNEQFFGPGTRLTVL.

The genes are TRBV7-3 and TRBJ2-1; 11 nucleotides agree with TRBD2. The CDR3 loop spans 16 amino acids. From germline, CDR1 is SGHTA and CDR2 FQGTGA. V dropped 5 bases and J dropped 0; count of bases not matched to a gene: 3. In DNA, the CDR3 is TGTGCCAGCAGCGGCACTAGCGGGAGCTCCTACAATGAGCAGTTCTTC. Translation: CASSGTSGSSYNEQFF.

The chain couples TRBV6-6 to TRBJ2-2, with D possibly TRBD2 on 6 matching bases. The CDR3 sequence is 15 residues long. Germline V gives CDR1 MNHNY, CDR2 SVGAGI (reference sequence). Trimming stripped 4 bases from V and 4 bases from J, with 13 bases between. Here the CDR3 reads CASSFPGGSTGELFF. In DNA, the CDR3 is TGTGCCAGCAGTTTCCCCGGGGGTAGCACCGGGGAGCTGTTTTTT.

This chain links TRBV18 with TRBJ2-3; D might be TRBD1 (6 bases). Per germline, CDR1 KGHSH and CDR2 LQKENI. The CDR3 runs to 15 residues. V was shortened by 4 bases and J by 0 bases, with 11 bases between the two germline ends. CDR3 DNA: TGTGCCAGCTCACTTTGGACAGCTAGCACAGATACGCAGTATTTT. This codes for CASSLWTASTDTQYF.

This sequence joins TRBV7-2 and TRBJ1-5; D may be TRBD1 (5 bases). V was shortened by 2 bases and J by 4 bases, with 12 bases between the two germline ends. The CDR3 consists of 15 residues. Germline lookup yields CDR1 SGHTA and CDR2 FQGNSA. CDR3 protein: CASSLWVGGNQPQHF. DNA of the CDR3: TGTGCCAGCAGCTTATGGGTCGGGGGAAATCAGCCCCAGCATTTT.

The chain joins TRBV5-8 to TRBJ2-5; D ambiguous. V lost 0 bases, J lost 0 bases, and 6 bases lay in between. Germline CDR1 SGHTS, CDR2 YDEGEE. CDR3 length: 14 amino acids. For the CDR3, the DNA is TGTGCCAGCAGCTTGGTGACGTACCAAGAGACCCAGTACTTC. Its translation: CASSLVTYQETQYF.

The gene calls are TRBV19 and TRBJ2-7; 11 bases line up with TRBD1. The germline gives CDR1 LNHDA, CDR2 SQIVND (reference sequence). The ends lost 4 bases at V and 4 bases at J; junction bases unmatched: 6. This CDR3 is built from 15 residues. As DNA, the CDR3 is TGTGCCAGTAGTACCCGGGACAGGGGGTCTTACGAGCAGTACTTC. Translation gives CASSTRDRGSYEQYF.

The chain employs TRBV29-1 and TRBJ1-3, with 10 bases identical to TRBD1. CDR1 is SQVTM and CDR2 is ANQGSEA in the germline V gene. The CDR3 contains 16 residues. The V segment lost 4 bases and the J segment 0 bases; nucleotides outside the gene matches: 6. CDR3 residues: CSVAGTGDPSGNTIYF. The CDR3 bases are TGCAGCGTTGCCGGGACAGGGGACCCCTCTGGAAACACCATATATTTT.

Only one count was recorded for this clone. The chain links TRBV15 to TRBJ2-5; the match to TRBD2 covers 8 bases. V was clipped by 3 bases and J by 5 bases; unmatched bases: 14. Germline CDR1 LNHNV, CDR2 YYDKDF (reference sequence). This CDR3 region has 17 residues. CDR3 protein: CATSSHSGAGAPETQYF. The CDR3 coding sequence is TGTGCCACCAGCAGCCATAGTGGAGCGGGAGCCCCCGAGACCCAGTACTTC. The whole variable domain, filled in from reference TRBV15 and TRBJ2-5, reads DAMVIQNPRYQVTQFGKPVTLSCSQTLNHNVMYWYQQKSSQAPKLLFHYYDKDFNNEADTPDNFQSRRPNTSFCFLDIRSPGLGDTAMYLCATSSHSGAGAPETQYFGPGTRLLVL.

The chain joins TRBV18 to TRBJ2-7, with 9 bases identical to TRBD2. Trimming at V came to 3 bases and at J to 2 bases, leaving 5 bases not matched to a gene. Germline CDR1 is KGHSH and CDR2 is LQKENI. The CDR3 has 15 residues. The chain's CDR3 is CASSPIAGDAYEQYF. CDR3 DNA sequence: TGTGCCAGCTCACCCATAGCGGGAGACGCCTACGAGCAGTACTTC.

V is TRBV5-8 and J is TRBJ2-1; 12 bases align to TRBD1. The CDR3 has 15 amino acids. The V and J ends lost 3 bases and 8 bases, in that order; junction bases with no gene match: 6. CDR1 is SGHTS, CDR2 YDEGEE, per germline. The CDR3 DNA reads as TGTGCCAGCAGCTCCGGGACAGGGGGCACCTATGAGCAGTTCTTC. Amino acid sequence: CASSSGTGGTYEQFF.

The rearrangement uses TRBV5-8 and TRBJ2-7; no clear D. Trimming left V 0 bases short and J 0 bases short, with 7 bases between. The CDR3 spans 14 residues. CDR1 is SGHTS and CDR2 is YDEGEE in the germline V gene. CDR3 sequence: CASSLEVSSYEQYF. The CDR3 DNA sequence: TGTGCCAGCAGCTTGGAGGTCAGCTCCTACGAGCAGTACTTC.